These T cell receptor beta chains were read from a single sample in a study of cytomegalovirus exposure and HLA in healthy donors. The repertoire was sequenced with immunoSEQ multiplex PCR; TCRdb's copy has only in-frame clones and lacks some. The sample lists under 150,000 clones, roughly 65% seen once, with approximately 4.3% in the top ten. The sample was PBMCs. The receptors were sampled from a man between 60 and 75 years old in good health and CMV-seronegative. Both conserved end residues are part of each CDR3. The order of the fields is D gene, V gene, clone size, CDR3 length, J gene, CDR3 DNA, CDR3 protein. D genes are given only for firm matches. Clone size is given for some rows only: seen once, a few or many times, or a class if the clone is expanded.

>TRBD1|TRBV6-6|few|15|TRBJ2-3
TGTGCCAGCAGTTATTCGGACAGGGGACCAGATACGCAGTATTTT
CASSYSDRGPDTQYF
>TRBD2|TRBV19|once|17|TRBJ2-4
TGTGCCAGTAGTGGAACCCCGGGACTAGGAGCCAAAAACATTCAGTACTTC
CASSGTPGLGAKNIQYF
>TRBD1|TRBV5-1|few|15|TRBJ1-1
TGCGCCAGCAGCTTGAACAGGGGGCAGAACACTGAAGCTTTCTTT
CASSLNRGQNTEAFF
>TRBD2|TRBV28|-|13|TRBJ2-6
TGTGCCAGCGGGGGGGTAGGTGCCAACGTCCTGACTTTC
CASGGVGANVLTF
>-|TRBV27|-|13|TRBJ1-2
TGTGCCAGCAGGCTCCCAGGAGGCTATGGCTACACCTTC
CASRLPGGYGYTF
>-|TRBV7-9|-|15|TRBJ1-2
TGTGCCAGCAGCTTATCTGGGGGCTCGAACTATGGCTACACCTTC
CASSLSGGSNYGYTF
>-|TRBV7-9|-|12|TRBJ1-5
TGTTCCAGCAGCTTATCGGACACCTCCCAGCATTTT
CSSSLSDTSQHF
>TRBD2|TRBV10-2|-|17|TRBJ2-1
TGCGCCAGCAGTGAGTCCACGGGGCTAGCGGGATACAATGAGCAGTTCTTC
CASSESTGLAGYNEQFF
>TRBD2|TRBV11-3|-|15|TRBJ2-7
TGTGCCAGCAGCCCGGGACTAGCGACCCAATACGAGCAGTACTTC
CASSPGLATQYEQYF
>TRBD1|TRBV2|-|14|TRBJ2-5
TGTGCCAGCAGTAGAAGCAGGGGACAGGAGACCCAGTACTTC
CASSRSRGQETQYF
>-|TRBV5-8|-|14|TRBJ2-1
TGTGCCAGCAGCTTGGTAGTAGCGACGGTTGAGCAGTTCTTC
CASSLVVATVEQFF
>-|TRBV18|-|14|TRBJ1-2
TGTGCCAGCTCACGCTCGGGGGGGGACTATGGCTACACCTTC
CASSRSGGDYGYTF
>-|TRBV4-1|once|16|TRBJ1-5
TGCGCCAGCAGCCAAGAAGAGTGGCGGAGCAATCAGCCCCAGCATTTT
CASSQEEWRSNQPQHF
>TRBD2|TRBV29-1|few|14|TRBJ2-1
TGCAGCGGCCTGAGCGGGAGCTCCTACAATGAGCAGTTCTTC
CSGLSGSSYNEQFF
>TRBD2|TRBV19|-|17|TRBJ2-3
TGTGCCAGTAGTATCCCCCCACTAGCGGGAGGGCCGCATACGCAGTATTTT
CASSIPPLAGGPHTQYF
>-|TRBV25-1|-|14|TRBJ2-1
TGTGCCAGCAGTGAGTCCGAACAGGGTAATGAGCAGTTCTTC
CASSESEQGNEQFF
>TRBD1|TRBV6-6|-|14|TRBJ2-7
TGTGCCAGCAGGGGTGACAGGGGGGGCCACGAGCAGTACTTC
CASRGDRGGHEQYF
>-|TRBV5-1|-|15|TRBJ1-5
TGCGCCAGCAGCTGGATGGGGCGGAGCAATCAGCCCCAGCATTTT
CASSWMGRSNQPQHF
>TRBD1|TRBV19|-|19|TRBJ1-1
TGTGCCAGTAGTATGGGGGACAGGGCCTTTTTTGGGCCGGGCTCTGAAGCTTTCTTT
CASSMGDRAFFGPGSEAFF
>-|TRBV28|-|18|TRBJ2-6
TGTGCCAGCAGGAAAGGAACAGGGACGGAACCCGGGGCCAACGTCCTGACTTTC
CASRKGTGTEPGANVLTF